This TCR beta chain was captured by sequencing in a study of PD-1 blockade in mismatch repair-deficient tumors. Study in general: All were previously treated, progressing patients with 12 mismatch repair-deficient cancer types. Study conclusions and caveats: After pembrolizumab, tumor-resident clones rose rapidly, then generally contracted before radiologic responses.

The protocol was immunoSEQ multiplex PCR, while the TCRdb copy is restricted to in-frame clones and leaves out a portion. Here the sample spans approximately 37,000 clones, about 85% being singletons. V dropped 1 base and J dropped 3 bases, with 7 bases sitting between them. CDR3 size: 13 residues. The V gene's germline CDR1 is GTSNPN and CDR2 SVGIG (reference sequence). All patients were mismatch repair deficient, assessed by either PCR or immunohistochemistry. A few pembrolizumab responders had their TCRs sequenced. On this clone itself: Its matching antigen is unknown.

The receptor's source is an adult with mismatch repair-deficient cancer. The chain couples TRBV30 to TRBJ1-5; no firm D call. The source material was peripheral blood, sampled roughly 76 weeks after starting pembrolizumab. CDR3 amino acids: CAWSEGNNQPQHF. The CDR3 nucleotides are TGTGCCTGGAGTGAGGGAAACAATCAGCCCCAGCATTTT.